The rows below give T cell receptor beta chains drawn from one sample of a study of cytomegalovirus exposure and HLA in healthy donors. Here immunoSEQ multiplex PCR was the method, and the copy in TCRdb shows in-frame clones only, minus some. This repertoire shows 150,000 to 200,000 clones, around four fifths found once; its top ten account for 2% to 2.5%. The sequenced material came from PBMCs. The receptors originated from a man in his thirties or forties in good health and CMV-seropositive. CDR3s include the opening cysteine and the closing phenylalanine or tryptophan. Fields, in order: D gene, V gene, J gene, clone size, CDR3 protein, CDR3 DNA. D genes are given only for firm matches. A row's size may be missing; if present it is once, few, many or a size class.

d_gene: -
v_gene: TRBV7-2
j_gene: TRBJ2-6
abundance: once
CDR3aa: CASSFGQTSSGANVLTF
CDR3nt: TGTGCCAGCAGCTTCGGACAGACGAGCTCTGGGGCCAACGTCCTGACTTTC

d_gene: TRBD2
v_gene: TRBV13
j_gene: TRBJ2-1
abundance: -
CDR3aa: CASSTGTSADNEQFF
CDR3nt: TGTGCCAGCAGCACTGGGACTAGCGCGGACAATGAGCAGTTCTTC

d_gene: TRBD2
v_gene: TRBV29-1
j_gene: TRBJ2-3
abundance: once
CDR3aa: CSVTGGGGAPTDTQYF
CDR3nt: TGCAGCGTGACGGGTGGCGGGGGGGCTCCCACAGATACGCAGTATTTT

d_gene: TRBD1
v_gene: TRBV30
j_gene: TRBJ1-5
abundance: -
CDR3aa: CAWSDRGNQPQHF
CDR3nt: TGTGCCTGGTCTGACAGGGGCAATCAGCCCCAGCATTTT

d_gene: -
v_gene: TRBV6-5
j_gene: TRBJ2-7
abundance: -
CDR3aa: CASSPFVTGSYEQYF
CDR3nt: TGTGCCAGCAGCCCTTTCGTCACAGGGTCCTACGAGCAGTACTTC

d_gene: TRBD2
v_gene: TRBV10-1
j_gene: TRBJ2-1
abundance: -
CDR3aa: CASSERGLAGLWQFF
CDR3nt: TGCGCCAGCAGTGAGAGGGGACTAGCGGGGCTCTGGCAGTTCTTC

d_gene: -
v_gene: TRBV4-1
j_gene: TRBJ2-7
abundance: -
CDR3aa: CASSQATPAEGRIVQYF
CDR3nt: TGCGCCAGCAGCCAAGCAACCCCTGCCGAGGGCCGGATCGTGCAGTACTTC

d_gene: -
v_gene: TRBV4-2
j_gene: TRBJ1-1
abundance: -
CDR3aa: CASSHGVPMNTEAFF
CDR3nt: TGTGCCAGCAGCCACGGTGTCCCTATGAACACTGAAGCTTTCTTT

d_gene: -
v_gene: TRBV2
j_gene: TRBJ2-7
abundance: -
CDR3aa: CASSESRDHEQYF
CDR3nt: TGTGCCAGCAGTGAATCCCGCGATCACGAGCAGTACTTC

d_gene: TRBD1
v_gene: TRBV5-1
j_gene: TRBJ2-1
abundance: -
CDR3aa: CASSPPSPGQGADEQFF
CDR3nt: TGCGCCAGCAGCCCCCCCTCCCCGGGACAGGGGGCCGATGAGCAGTTCTTC

d_gene: -
v_gene: TRBV5-4
j_gene: TRBJ1-6
abundance: -
CDR3aa: CASRRFGSPNSPLHF
CDR3nt: TGTGCCAGCAGGAGGTTTGGTAGTCCAAATTCACCCCTCCACTTT

d_gene: TRBD2
v_gene: TRBV7-9
j_gene: TRBJ2-5
abundance: -
CDR3aa: CASSLRGGETQYF
CDR3nt: TGTGCCAGCAGCTTACGCGGGGGTGAGACCCAGTACTTC

d_gene: -
v_gene: TRBV19
j_gene: TRBJ2-6
abundance: -
CDR3aa: CASSYQDSFSGANVLTF
CDR3nt: TGTGCCAGTAGTTATCAGGATTCTTTCTCTGGGGCCAACGTCCTGACTTTC

d_gene: -
v_gene: TRBV6-4
j_gene: TRBJ1-3
abundance: -
CDR3aa: CASRNREVGSNTIYF
CDR3nt: TGTGCCAGCAGGAACAGGGAAGTAGGCTCGAACACCATATATTTT

d_gene: -
v_gene: TRBV10-3
j_gene: TRBJ2-7
abundance: -
CDR3aa: CAISGSGEGREGEQYF
CDR3nt: TGTGCCATCAGTGGTTCGGGTGAGGGTCGTGAAGGCGAGCAGTACTTC

d_gene: -
v_gene: TRBV2
j_gene: TRBJ2-7
abundance: -
CDR3aa: CASRSGNEQYF
CDR3nt: TGTGCCAGCAGGTCAGGGAACGAGCAGTACTTC

d_gene: -
v_gene: TRBV5-4
j_gene: TRBJ2-7
abundance: -
CDR3aa: CASSLTGYEQYF
CDR3nt: TGTGCCAGCAGCCTCACCGGGTACGAGCAGTACTTC

d_gene: TRBD1
v_gene: TRBV4-1
j_gene: TRBJ1-3
abundance: -
CDR3aa: CASSQPGQGSSGNTIYF
CDR3nt: TGCGCCAGCAGCCAACCAGGACAGGGGAGCTCTGGAAACACCATATATTTT

d_gene: -
v_gene: TRBV19
j_gene: TRBJ2-1
abundance: -
CDR3aa: CASSSPPGTYNEQFF
CDR3nt: TGTGCCAGTAGTTCCCCTCCCGGGACCTACAATGAGCAGTTCTTC

d_gene: -
v_gene: TRBV18
j_gene: TRBJ1-5
abundance: -
CDR3aa: CASVPGLPAGNQPQHF
CDR3nt: TGTGCCAGCGTCCCGGGACTTCCCGCCGGCAATCAGCCCCAGCATTTT

d_gene: -
v_gene: TRBV5-1
j_gene: TRBJ2-1
abundance: -
CDR3aa: CASSHGNGGLNEQFF
CDR3nt: TGCGCCAGCAGCCATGGGAACGGGGGGCTCAATGAGCAGTTCTTC

d_gene: TRBD2
v_gene: TRBV6-1
j_gene: TRBJ2-7
abundance: -
CDR3aa: CASSGSGGAYEQYF
CDR3nt: TGTGCCAGCAGTGGTAGCGGGGGGGCCTACGAGCAGTACTTC

d_gene: -
v_gene: TRBV19
j_gene: TRBJ2-7
abundance: -
CDR3aa: CASSISGVSYEQYF
CDR3nt: TGTGCCAGTAGTATATCGGGGGTTTCCTACGAGCAGTACTTC

d_gene: TRBD2
v_gene: TRBV5-8
j_gene: TRBJ2-1
abundance: -
CDR3aa: CASSAGLAGGNEQFF
CDR3nt: TGTGCCAGCAGCGCGGGACTAGCGGGGGGCAATGAGCAGTTCTTC

d_gene: -
v_gene: TRBV27
j_gene: TRBJ1-2
abundance: few
CDR3aa: CASKGEGGSANYGYTF
CDR3nt: TGTGCCAGCAAGGGGGAAGGGGGATCAGCTAACTATGGCTACACCTTC

d_gene: -
v_gene: TRBV29-1
j_gene: TRBJ1-2
abundance: -
CDR3aa: CSVGAGGKPYTNYGYTF
CDR3nt: TGCAGCGTTGGGGCGGGGGGAAAGCCGTATACTAACTATGGCTACACCTTC

d_gene: TRBD2
v_gene: TRBV7-9
j_gene: TRBJ2-1
abundance: -
CDR3aa: CASKSGGINEQFF
CDR3nt: TGTGCCAGCAAAAGCGGGGGAATAAATGAGCAGTTCTTC

d_gene: TRBD1
v_gene: TRBV5-5
j_gene: TRBJ1-1
abundance: -
CDR3aa: CASSRQGRAEAFF
CDR3nt: TGTGCCAGCAGCCGACAGGGTAGGGCTGAAGCTTTCTTT

d_gene: -
v_gene: TRBV9
j_gene: TRBJ2-5
abundance: -
CDR3aa: CASSPGGRGLQETQYF
CDR3nt: TGTGCCAGCAGCCCTGGGGGGCGGGGGCTCCAAGAGACCCAGTACTTC

d_gene: -
v_gene: TRBV5-5
j_gene: TRBJ1-2
abundance: -
CDR3aa: CASSFGGANYGYTF
CDR3nt: TGTGCCAGCAGCTTTGGAGGGGCTAACTATGGCTACACCTTC

d_gene: TRBD1
v_gene: TRBV4-1
j_gene: TRBJ1-6
abundance: -
CDR3aa: CASSQGLGGQVDSPLHF
CDR3nt: TGCGCCAGCAGCCAAGGCCTTGGGGGACAGGTGGATTCACCCCTCCACTTT

d_gene: TRBD2
v_gene: TRBV27
j_gene: TRBJ2-7
abundance: -
CDR3aa: CASRRRGVSEQYF
CDR3nt: TGTGCCAGCCGGCGGCGGGGGGTGTCCGAGCAGTACTTC

d_gene: TRBD1
v_gene: TRBV9
j_gene: TRBJ1-3
abundance: -
CDR3aa: CASSGDRGPGNTIYF
CDR3nt: TGTGCCAGCAGCGGCGACAGGGGACCTGGAAACACCATATATTTT

d_gene: TRBD1
v_gene: TRBV6-5
j_gene: TRBJ1-2
abundance: -
CDR3aa: CASSSPDREYYGYTF
CDR3nt: TGTGCCAGCAGCTCACCCGACAGGGAATACTATGGCTACACCTTC

d_gene: TRBD2
v_gene: TRBV11-3
j_gene: TRBJ2-7
abundance: -
CDR3aa: CASSFAGTSYEQYF
CDR3nt: TGTGCCAGCAGCTTCGCCGGGACTAGCTACGAGCAGTACTTC

d_gene: -
v_gene: TRBV7-6
j_gene: TRBJ1-1
abundance: -
CDR3aa: CASSSRRGNMNTEAFF
CDR3nt: TGTGCCAGCAGCTCCCGTCGGGGGAATATGAACACTGAAGCTTTCTTT

d_gene: TRBD1
v_gene: TRBV4-1
j_gene: TRBJ1-3
abundance: -
CDR3aa: CASSPRTGASGNTIYF
CDR3nt: TGCGCCAGCAGCCCACGGACAGGGGCCTCTGGAAACACCATATATTTT

d_gene: -
v_gene: TRBV2
j_gene: TRBJ1-5
abundance: -
CDR3aa: CASSRTQSNQPQHF
CDR3nt: TGTGCCAGCAGTAGGACTCAAAGCAATCAGCCCCAGCATTTT

d_gene: -
v_gene: TRBV4-1
j_gene: TRBJ2-3
abundance: -
CDR3aa: CASSQVPGDTQYF
CDR3nt: TGCGCCAGCAGCCAAGTCCCGGGGGATACGCAGTATTTT

d_gene: TRBD2
v_gene: TRBV7-6
j_gene: TRBJ2-1
abundance: -
CDR3aa: CASSLGGGVPNEQFF
CDR3nt: TGTGCCAGCAGCTTAGGCGGGGGGGTCCCCAATGAGCAGTTCTTC

d_gene: -
v_gene: TRBV19
j_gene: TRBJ2-7
abundance: many
CDR3aa: CATGQSYEQYF
CDR3nt: TGTGCCACTGGACAGTCCTACGAGCAGTACTTC

d_gene: -
v_gene: TRBV4-2
j_gene: TRBJ1-4
abundance: -
CDR3aa: CASSRARGKEKLFF
CDR3nt: TGTGCCAGCAGCCGGGCTCGGGGAAAAGAAAAACTGTTTTTT

d_gene: -
v_gene: TRBV11-2
j_gene: TRBJ2-7
abundance: -
CDR3aa: CASSQVNYEQYF
CDR3nt: TGTGCCAGCAGCCAGGTCAACTACGAGCAGTACTTC